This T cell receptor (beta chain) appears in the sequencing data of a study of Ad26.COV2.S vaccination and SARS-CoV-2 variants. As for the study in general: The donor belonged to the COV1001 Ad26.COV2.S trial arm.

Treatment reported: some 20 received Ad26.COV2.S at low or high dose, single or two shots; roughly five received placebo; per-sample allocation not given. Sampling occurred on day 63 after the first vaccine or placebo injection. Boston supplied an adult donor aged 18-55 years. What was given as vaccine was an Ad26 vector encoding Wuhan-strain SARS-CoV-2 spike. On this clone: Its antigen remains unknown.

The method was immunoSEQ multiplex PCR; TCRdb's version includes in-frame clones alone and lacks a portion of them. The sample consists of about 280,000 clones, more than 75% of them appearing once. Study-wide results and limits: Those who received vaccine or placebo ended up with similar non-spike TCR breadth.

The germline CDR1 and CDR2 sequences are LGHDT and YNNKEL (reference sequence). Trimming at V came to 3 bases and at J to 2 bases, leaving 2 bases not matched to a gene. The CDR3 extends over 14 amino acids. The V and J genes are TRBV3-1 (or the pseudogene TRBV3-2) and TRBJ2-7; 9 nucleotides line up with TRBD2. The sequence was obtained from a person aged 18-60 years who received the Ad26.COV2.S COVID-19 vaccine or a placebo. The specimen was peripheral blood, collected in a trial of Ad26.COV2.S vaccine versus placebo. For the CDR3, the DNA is TGTGCCAGCAGCCACAGCGGGAGGCCCTACGAGCAGTACTTC. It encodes CASSHSGRPYEQYF.